This TCR beta chain was captured by sequencing in a study of cytomegalovirus exposure and HLA in healthy donors. General study results and limits: Donor immune exposure was known only as CMV serostatus. Analysis was carried out at a later point, and it linked a missense DCLRE1C variant to TCR beta V- and J-gene trimming.

Comments on this clone: Antigen specificity is unknown.

In the PCR, 60 Vbeta and 13 Jbeta primers were used. Clones were read by immunoSEQ multiplex PCR, and TCRdb kept only the in-frame ones, dropping some. The sample records under 200,000 clones, around 79% being singletons. J was trimmed by 7 bases and V by 8 bases; bases with no gene match: 7. The CDR3 contains 12 residues. Germline CDR1 LNHDA, CDR2 SQIVND (reference sequence). The sequence derives from a male donor in good health and CMV-seropositive. The V call is TRBV19, the J call TRBJ1-1; 7 bases map to TRBD1. Sequenced input: PBMCs. CDR3 sequence: CASEGDSYEAFF. CDR3 sequence (DNA): TGTGCCAGTGAAGGGGACAGTTATGAAGCTTTCTTT.